Listed below are T cell receptor beta chains from one sample, sequenced in a study of T cells after yellow fever vaccination. Via MiXCR, TCRdb re-called the 5' RACE reads, giving one row per CDR3 protein. This table holds 70,000 or so distinct CDR3 sequences, approximately 6.2% found once. The sample here was CD4+ T cells sorted from PBMCs, taken roughly 15 days after the first yellow fever vaccination. Receptors originate from a man between 18 and 29 years old who received the YFV17D yellow fever vaccine. The CDR3 runs from the conserved cysteine through the conserved F or W. Fields, in order: D gene, J gene, V gene, clone size, CDR3 protein, CDR3 DNA. The D gene is left open where the match is weak. Each size is once, few, many, or a class for an expanded clone.

d_gene: -
j_gene: TRBJ1-1
v_gene: TRBV6-5
abundance: many
CDR3aa: CASTKTPGAWNTEAFF
CDR3nt: TGTGCCAGCACCAAAACTCCGGGGGCCTGGAACACTGAAGCTTTCTTT

d_gene: TRBD1
j_gene: TRBJ1-1
v_gene: TRBV12-3/TRBV12-4
abundance: many
CDR3aa: CASSLFQGDGEAFF
CDR3nt: TGTGCCAGCAGTTTATTTCAGGGGGACGGTGAAGCTTTCTTT

d_gene: TRBD1
j_gene: TRBJ2-7
v_gene: TRBV12-3/TRBV12-4
abundance: many
CDR3aa: CASRPGQGAREQYF
CDR3nt: TGTGCCAGCAGACCAGGACAGGGGGCACGCGAGCAGTACTTC

d_gene: TRBD2
j_gene: TRBJ2-2
v_gene: TRBV5-1
abundance: many
CDR3aa: CASSPGLGDTGELFF
CDR3nt: TGCGCCAGCAGCCCGGGACTAGGGGACACCGGGGAGCTGTTTTTT

d_gene: -
j_gene: TRBJ2-5
v_gene: TRBV7-6
abundance: many
CDR3aa: CASSSRPRVETQYF
CDR3nt: TGTGCCAGCAGCTCTCGACCCAGGGTCGAGACCCAGTACTTC

d_gene: -
j_gene: TRBJ1-5
v_gene: TRBV5-4
abundance: many
CDR3aa: CASSLDPNQPQHF
CDR3nt: TGTGCCAGCAGCTTGGACCCCAATCAGCCCCAGCATTTT

d_gene: TRBD2
j_gene: TRBJ2-3
v_gene: TRBV4-1
abundance: many
CDR3aa: CASSQGRQRGKDTQYF
CDR3nt: TGCGCCAGCAGCCAGGGGCGCCAGCGGGGGAAGGATACGCAGTATTTT

d_gene: -
j_gene: TRBJ1-1
v_gene: TRBV29-1
abundance: many
CDR3aa: CSVRLVDKTEAFF
CDR3nt: TGCAGCGTGCGCTTAGTCGATAAAACTGAAGCTTTCTTT

d_gene: TRBD2
j_gene: TRBJ2-3
v_gene: TRBV5-1
abundance: many
CDR3aa: CASSLDSGFSTDTQYF
CDR3nt: TGCGCCAGCAGCCTCGATAGCGGGTTCAGCACAGATACGCAGTATTTT

d_gene: -
j_gene: TRBJ2-5
v_gene: TRBV28
abundance: many
CDR3aa: CASSGETQYF
CDR3nt: TGTGCCAGCAGTGGAGAGACCCAGTACTTC

d_gene: -
j_gene: TRBJ1-2
v_gene: TRBV6-5
abundance: many
CDR3aa: CASSPPSVGRAYYGYTF
CDR3nt: TGTGCCAGCAGTCCCCCCTCGGTCGGCAGGGCGTACTATGGCTACACCTTC

d_gene: -
j_gene: TRBJ1-1
v_gene: TRBV10-3
abundance: many
CDR3aa: CAISDWTVNTEAFF
CDR3nt: TGTGCCATCAGTGACTGGACGGTTAACACTGAAGCTTTCTTT

d_gene: -
j_gene: TRBJ1-1
v_gene: TRBV20-1
abundance: many
CDR3aa: CSARVRSGFHGSAFF
CDR3nt: TGCAGTGCTAGAGTTCGCAGTGGATTTCATGGTTCGGCTTTCTTT

d_gene: -
j_gene: TRBJ2-2
v_gene: TRBV12-3/TRBV12-4
abundance: many
CDR3aa: CATERGPNTGELFF
CDR3nt: TGTGCCACCGAACGGGGCCCGAACACCGGGGAGCTGTTTTTT

d_gene: TRBD2
j_gene: TRBJ2-5
v_gene: TRBV20-1
abundance: many
CDR3aa: CSARIAGGPEETQYF
CDR3nt: TGCAGTGCTAGAATAGCGGGGGGCCCGGAAGAGACCCAGTACTTC

d_gene: -
j_gene: TRBJ1-3
v_gene: TRBV11-2
abundance: many
CDR3aa: CASSFGGNTIYF
CDR3nt: TGTGCCAGCAGCTTTGGGGGAAACACCATATATTTT

d_gene: -
j_gene: TRBJ2-2
v_gene: TRBV6-2/TRBV6-3
abundance: many
CDR3aa: CASSSRWGTSDTGELFF
CDR3nt: TGTGCCAGCAGTTCGAGGTGGGGGACGTCCGACACCGGGGAGCTGTTTTTT

d_gene: TRBD1
j_gene: TRBJ2-5
v_gene: TRBV29-1
abundance: many
CDR3aa: CSAAGQGASETQYF
CDR3nt: TGCAGCGCTGCGGGACAGGGGGCCTCAGAGACCCAGTACTTC

d_gene: -
j_gene: TRBJ1-5
v_gene: TRBV11-2
abundance: many
CDR3aa: CASSLDRGGNQPQHF
CDR3nt: TGTGCCAGCAGCTTAGACAGGGGCGGCAATCAGCCCCAGCATTTT

d_gene: -
j_gene: TRBJ1-6
v_gene: TRBV7-9
abundance: many
CDR3aa: CASSQPGTPLHF
CDR3nt: TGTGCCAGCAGCCAACCCGGTACACCCCTCCACTTT

d_gene: -
j_gene: TRBJ2-1
v_gene: TRBV4-3
abundance: many
CDR3aa: CASSQVAKNEQFF
CDR3nt: TGCGCCAGCAGCCAAGTAGCGAAGAATGAGCAGTTCTTC

d_gene: TRBD1
j_gene: TRBJ2-1
v_gene: TRBV20-1
abundance: many
CDR3aa: CSAPQGQGWNEQFF
CDR3nt: TGCAGTGCCCCCCAGGGACAGGGGTGGAATGAGCAGTTCTTC

d_gene: TRBD1
j_gene: TRBJ2-3
v_gene: TRBV5-4
abundance: many
CDR3aa: CASSSGQQDTQYF
CDR3nt: TGTGCCAGCAGCTCGGGACAGCAAGATACGCAGTATTTT

d_gene: -
j_gene: TRBJ2-5
v_gene: TRBV28
abundance: many
CDR3aa: CASKWPGQETQYF
CDR3nt: TGTGCCAGCAAATGGCCGGGACAAGAGACCCAGTACTTC

d_gene: TRBD1
j_gene: TRBJ2-3
v_gene: TRBV7-2
abundance: many
CDR3aa: CASSYDRGTDTQYF
CDR3nt: TGTGCCAGCAGTTATGACAGGGGCACAGATACGCAGTATTTT

d_gene: -
j_gene: TRBJ2-5
v_gene: TRBV20-1
abundance: many
CDR3aa: CSARGHQETQYF
CDR3nt: TGCAGTGCTAGAGGCCACCAAGAGACCCAGTACTTC

d_gene: -
j_gene: TRBJ1-5
v_gene: TRBV2
abundance: many
CDR3aa: CASSALVPARQPQHF
CDR3nt: TGTGCCAGCAGTGCATTAGTGCCGGCCCGGCAGCCCCAGCATTTT

d_gene: -
j_gene: TRBJ2-5
v_gene: TRBV20-1
abundance: few
CDR3aa: CSAGVMGSETQYF
CDR3nt: TGCAGTGCCGGTGTGATGGGGTCAGAGACCCAGTACTTC